Listed below are T cell receptor beta chains from one sample, sequenced in a study of blood T cell repertoires in COVID-19. The assay was immunoSEQ multiplex PCR, and TCRdb's table has in-frame clones only and misses some. Here the sample spans over 350,000 clones, around 90% being singletons. The sequenced sample was PBMCs or T cells enriched from blood (not recorded which). These receptors were obtained from a woman aged 18-29 years who had recovered from COVID-19. CDR3s include the opening cysteine and the closing phenylalanine or tryptophan. D genes are given only for firm matches. For some rows the clone size is stated as once, few or many, or as a class when expanded; others skip it.

j_call d_call clone_size v_call cdr3_length cdr3_aa cdr3_nt
TRBJ1-1 NA NA TRBV7-3 15 CASSWRGRENTEAFF TGTGCCAGCAGCTGGCGGGGCAGGGAGAACACTGAAGCTTTCTTT
TRBJ2-6 NA NA TRBV5-1 15 CASSPTGTGANVLTF TGCGCCAGCAGCCCTACAGGGACTGGGGCCAACGTCCTGACTTTC
TRBJ2-7 NA NA TRBV19 15 CASRATGTTIHEQYF TGTGCCAGTAGGGCCACCGGGACAACTATCCACGAGCAGTACTTC
TRBJ2-7 TRBD2 few TRBV18 20 CASSPESAGGGARNRYEQYF TGTGCCAGCTCCCCCGAATCGGCCGGCGGGGGGGCCCGTAACCGCTACGAGCAGTACTTC
TRBJ2-1 NA few TRBV10-3 12 CAISGTRPEQFF TGTGCCATCAGTGGTACTAGGCCTGAGCAGTTCTTC
TRBJ2-3 TRBD2 NA TRBV7-2 16 CASSPRTSGTTDTQYF TGTGCCAGCAGCCCTCGGACTAGCGGGACCACAGATACGCAGTATTTT
TRBJ2-3 TRBD2 NA TRBV3-1/TRBV3-2 17 CASSQKTSGGGTDTQYF TGTGCCAGCAGCCAGAAGACTAGCGGGGGAGGCACAGATACGCAGTATTTT
TRBJ2-2 NA NA TRBV11-2 15 CASRVSGVDTGELFF TGTGCCAGCAGGGTCTCGGGGGTTGACACCGGGGAGCTGTTTTTT
TRBJ2-6 NA NA TRBV10-2 16 CASSGHLDSGANVLTF TGCGCCAGCAGCGGACACCTCGACTCTGGGGCCAACGTCCTGACTTTC
TRBJ2-2 TRBD1 NA TRBV6-2/TRBV6-3 17 CASSYDFGQVNTGELFF TGTGCCAGCAGTTATGACTTCGGACAGGTGAACACCGGGGAGCTGTTTTTT
TRBJ2-1 TRBD2 NA TRBV11-2 15 CASSPIAGGYNEQFF TGTGCCAGCAGTCCGATAGCGGGGGGCTACAATGAGCAGTTCTTC
TRBJ1-5 NA NA TRBV7-8 15 CASSLAGFGGQPQHF TGTGCCAGCAGCTTAGCGGGTTTCGGCGGTCAGCCCCAGCATTTT
TRBJ2-3 NA NA TRBV5-1 16 CASSLEQPFSLDTQYF TGCGCCAGCAGCTTGGAACAGCCTTTCTCCCTTGATACGCAGTATTTT
TRBJ2-1 TRBD2 NA TRBV11-3 13 CASSVAGEDEQFF TGTGCCAGCAGCGTAGCGGGGGAGGATGAGCAGTTCTTC
TRBJ1-2 NA once TRBV28 12 CASSSTGKGYTF TGTGCCAGCAGTTCGACTGGTAAGGGCTACACCTTC
TRBJ2-1 NA NA TRBV27 13 CASRLSRGNEQFF TGTGCCAGCAGGTTGTCACGAGGGAATGAGCAGTTCTTC
TRBJ1-5 NA once TRBV30 15 CAWSVTTGLRQPQHF TGTGCCTGGAGTGTGACAACAGGGTTAAGGCAGCCCCAGCATTTT
TRBJ1-1 TRBD1 NA TRBV19 15 CASRPDRAGNTEAFF TGTGCCAGTAGGCCAGACAGGGCGGGGAACACTGAAGCTTTCTTT
TRBJ1-1 TRBD1 NA TRBV7-2 15 CASSGTVLMNTEAFF TGTGCCAGCAGTGGGACAGTCCTCATGAACACTGAAGCTTTCTTT
TRBJ1-1 NA NA TRBV7-3 14 CASSLFRTNTEAFF TGTGCCAGCAGCTTATTCAGGACTAACACTGAAGCTTTCTTT
TRBJ1-4 TRBD1 NA TRBV23-1 15 CASSRLTGRYEKLFF TGCGCCAGCAGTCGCTTGACAGGGAGATACGAAAAACTGTTTTTT
TRBJ2-7 NA once TRBV27 13 CASSPRDNYEQYF TGTGCCAGCAGCCCCCGGGACAACTACGAGCAGTACTTC
TRBJ2-3 NA NA TRBV9 15 CASSPHEGGTDTQYF TGTGCCAGCAGCCCCCATGAGGGGGGCACAGATACGCAGTATTTT
TRBJ1-1 NA NA TRBV6-1 17 CASSEQALGGWDTEAFF TGTGCCAGCAGTGAACAGGCCCTGGGAGGGTGGGACACTGAAGCTTTCTTT
TRBJ1-5 NA NA TRBV11-2 14 CASSAGTHNQPQHF TGTGCCAGCAGCGCGGGGACTCATAATCAGCCCCAGCATTTT
TRBJ1-2 TRBD1 few TRBV11-3 13 CASSRGQGYGYTF TGTGCCAGCAGCCGCGGACAGGGCTATGGCTACACCTTC
TRBJ1-2 NA many TRBV4-1 16 CASSPAMEWANYGYTF TGCGCCAGCAGCCCCGCGATGGAGTGGGCTAACTATGGCTACACCTTC
TRBJ2-1 NA NA TRBV20-1 10 CSAAGFEQFF TGCAGTGCAGCAGGGTTCGAGCAGTTCTTC
TRBJ2-5 TRBD2 NA TRBV5-1 15 CASSSGLANVETQYF TGCGCCAGCAGCTCGGGACTAGCTAACGTCGAGACCCAGTACTTC
TRBJ2-3 TRBD2 NA TRBV5-1 16 CASSPRGAGGADTQYF TGCGCCAGCAGCCCGCGGGGGGCGGGGGGTGCAGATACGCAGTATTTT
TRBJ1-6 NA NA TRBV10-3 14 CAISDGAYNSPLHF TGTGCCATCAGTGACGGTGCTTATAATTCACCCCTCCACTTT
TRBJ1-4 NA NA TRBV28 15 CASRSPAGPNEKLFF TGTGCCAGCAGGTCCCCGGCAGGTCCTAATGAAAAACTGTTTTTT
TRBJ1-1 TRBD1 NA TRBV4-2 14 CASSPAGQGAEAFF TGTGCCAGCAGCCCTGCGGGACAGGGAGCTGAAGCTTTCTTT
TRBJ2-7 NA NA TRBV11-3 16 CASSLDGSSSLREQYF TGTGCCAGCAGCTTAGACGGGTCTAGCTCCCTGAGGGAGCAGTACTTC
TRBJ1-5 NA NA TRBV5-1 15 CASSLAGVSNQPQHF TGCGCCAGCAGCTTGGCCGGGGTTAGCAATCAGCCCCAGCATTTT
TRBJ2-5 TRBD2 NA TRBV7-2 15 CASSPGLADWETQYF TGTGCCAGCAGCCCGGGACTAGCGGATTGGGAGACCCAGTACTTC
TRBJ1-2 TRBD1 NA TRBV30 12 CAWSRYRGGYTF TGTGCCTGGAGTAGGTACAGGGGTGGCTACACCTTC
TRBJ1-3 NA NA TRBV9 19 CASSGRRGEAQHSGNTIYF TGTGCCAGCAGCGGGCGGAGGGGCGAAGCTCAGCACTCTGGAAACACCATATATTTT
TRBJ2-3 TRBD2 NA TRBV6-5 14 CASSYLAGSDTQYF TGTGCCAGCAGTTATCTAGCGGGAAGCGATACGCAGTATTTT
TRBJ1-4 NA NA TRBV2 14 CASSTQATNEKLFF TGTGCCAGCAGTACACAGGCAACTAATGAAAAACTGTTTTTT
TRBJ2-2 TRBD2 NA TRBV9 17 CASSVAGGGAATGELFF TGTGCCAGCAGCGTAGCCGGCGGGGGGGCCGCCACCGGGGAGCTGTTTTTT
TRBJ1-3 NA once TRBV27 15 CASSSHRSSGNTIYF TGTGCCAGCAGTAGTCACAGGAGCTCTGGAAACACCATATATTTT
TRBJ1-2 NA few TRBV25-1 16 CASSDHAGEHGYGYTF TGTGCCAGCAGTGACCACGCCGGGGAACATGGCTATGGCTACACCTTC
TRBJ2-1 NA NA TRBV5-8 10 CASSQSQEFF TGTGCCAGCAGCCAGAGCCAGGAGTTCTTC
TRBJ1-6 TRBD1 NA TRBV28 15 CASSFRQGARSPLHF TGTGCCAGCAGTTTCAGGCAGGGGGCGCGATCACCCCTCCACTTT
TRBJ1-1 TRBD1 NA TRBV2 14 CASSQQGEGTEAFF TGTGCCAGCAGTCAACAGGGGGAAGGCACTGAAGCTTTCTTT
TRBJ1-5 NA NA TRBV10-3 17 CAISEENADYSNQPQHF TGTGCCATCAGTGAAGAAAACGCCGACTATAGCAATCAGCCCCAGCATTTT
TRBJ1-5 NA NA TRBV5-1 14 CASSLSGPDQPQHF TGCGCCAGCAGCTTATCAGGCCCCGATCAGCCCCAGCATTTT
TRBJ2-1 TRBD2 NA TRBV4-1 16 CASSLSGTSGYNEQFF TGCGCCAGCAGCCTAAGTGGAACTAGCGGATACAATGAGCAGTTCTTC
TRBJ1-4 TRBD1 NA TRBV11-2 18 CASSLLSRIGTENEKLFF TGTGCCAGCAGCTTACTAAGCCGAATAGGGACAGAAAATGAAAAACTGTTTTTT
TRBJ2-1 TRBD2 NA TRBV23-1 20 CASSHPPGTSPIPTYNEQFF TGCGCCAGCAGCCATCCCCCAGGGACTAGCCCAATACCCACCTACAATGAGCAGTTCTTC